This T cell receptor beta chain emerged from a study of shared clonotypes between healthy human individuals. As defined, naive CD8 cells were CD45RO-negative and positively selected for CCR7, with terminally differentiated effector memory CD45RA+ cells excluded. Libraries were prepared by immunoSEQ multiplex PCR; TCRdb keeps only in-frame clonotypes and omits some of them. The sample lists 2 million or so clones; about 95% were seen once. The germline V gene has CDR1 MGHRA and CDR2 YSYEKL. This CDR3 is 16 amino acids long. Trimming removed 0 bases from V and 0 bases from J, with 11 bases in between. The clonotype originates from a man between 18 and 29 years old in good health. The V gene is TRBV4-1, the J gene TRBJ2-5; the D gene is possibly TRBD2 (5 bases). The sample taken for sequencing was naive CD8+ T cells sorted from blood. In DNA, the CDR3 is TGCGCCAGCAGCCAAGAAGCGGCTACGTACCAAGAGACCCAGTACTTC. Amino acids: CASSQEAATYQETQYF.